The next 13 T cell receptor beta chains were all read from a single sample in a study of spatial heterogeneity in lung cancer. TCRdb fed the 5' RACE reads into MiXCR, producing one record per CDR3 protein. Among about 38,000 distinct CDR3 sequences listed, around 5.5% were seen once. Regarding time point: sample taken at primary tumor resection. Sequencing was performed on whole RNA extracted from tumor and nontumor lung tissue, or from frozen PBMC, and the material was left unsorted. The material was PBMCs, obtained at surgery. These receptor sequences come from a male donor with early-stage non-small cell lung cancer.

This clonotype appeared many times. The V and J genes are TRBV28 and TRBJ1-2; D call uncertain. Looked up from germline, CDR1 is MDHEN and CDR2 is SYDVKM. Trimming stripped 1 base from V and 6 bases from J, with 12 bases between. CDR3 length: 14 amino acids. The CDR3 bases are TGTGCCAGCAGTTTATCTCTACAGATCCATGGCTACACCTTC. This codes for CASSLSLQIHGYTF.

Concerning this clonotype itself: One base away lies a much larger clone, so this may be a sequencing read error. This rearrangement joins TRBV2 to TRBJ2-7; D not resolved. The CDR3 runs to 11 residues. CDR1 and CDR2 (germline): SNHLY, FYNNEI. CDR3 nucleotide sequence: TGTGACAGCAGTCCCCTAGTCGAGCAGTACTTC. Translation: CDSSPLVEQYF.

This clonotype was detected ten times or more. In DNA, the CDR3 is TGTGCCAGCAGCCCCCGGCGGGGTATCACTAGCGGGGGGGAAGAGACCCAGTACTTC. Protein sequence: CASSPRRGITSGGEETQYF. This chain links TRBV7-9 with TRBJ2-5; 13 bases are shared with TRBD2. With V trimmed by 5 bases and J by 3 bases, 15 bases remained unmatched. CDR3 size: 19 residues. Germline V gene lookup returns CDR1 SEHNR and CDR2 FQNEAQ (reference sequence).

The chain has TRBV20-1 and TRBJ2-1; 7 bases are a match to TRBD1. V lost 5 bases to trimming and J lost 9 bases; unmatched junction nucleotides: 7. Looked up from germline, CDR1 is DFQATT and CDR2 is SNEGSKA (reference sequence). The CDR3 has 12 residues. This CDR3 is CSALTGVSEQFF. The CDR3 DNA reads TGCAGTGCTTTAACAGGGGTTAGTGAGCAGTTCTTC.

Ten or more counts support this clonotype. The CDR3 reads CASSSSGLWGGAYNEQFF. CDR3 sequence (DNA): TGTGCCAGCAGCAGTAGCGGGCTTTGGGGGGGGGCCTACAATGAGCAGTTCTTC. The chain couples TRBV6-2 or TRBV6-3 to TRBJ2-1, with TRBD2 identical over 7 bases. The germline gives CDR1 MNHEY, CDR2 SVGEGT. V trimming: 6 bases; J trimming: 2 bases; junction bases outside the gene matches: 16. The CDR3 is 18 amino acids.

This clonotype was seen ten or more times. The chain employs TRBV6-5 and TRBJ2-7; D could derive from TRBD1 or TRBD2 (5 bases each). Trimming cost V 7 bases and J 5 bases, with 27 bases left between them. In germline, CDR1 is MNHEY, CDR2 SVGAGI. The CDR3 sequence is 17 residues long. This CDR3 reads CASTHPRRGAGSHEQYF. CDR3 nucleotide sequence: TGTGCCAGCACCCACCCCCGACGGGGAGCAGGGAGCCACGAGCAGTACTTC.

This clonotype was seen repeatedly, ten times or more. This rearrangement joins TRBV20-1 to TRBJ2-7; 8 positions agree with TRBD2. V shed 5 bases and J 2 bases; nucleotides not matched to a gene: 5. The CDR3 runs to 13 residues. Germline CDR1 is DFQATT and CDR2 is SNEGSKA (reference sequence). The chain's CDR3 is CSARGGDAYEQYF. CDR3 nucleotide sequence: TGCAGTGCTCGGGGGGGGGACGCCTACGAGCAGTACTTC.

This clonotype was seen many times. The chain is built from TRBV3-1 and TRBJ1-2; no firm D call. The CDR3 length is 13 residues. Germline loops: CDR1 LGHDT, CDR2 YNNKEL (reference sequence). Between the trimmed V and J ends, which lost 2 bases and 3 bases, there was a span of 7 bases. In DNA form, the CDR3 reads TGTGCCAGCAGCCAACGGACGGACTATGGCTACACCTTC. Translated, it gives CASSQRTDYGYTF.

At least ten counts were recorded for this clonotype. The J gene is TRBJ1-5, the V gene TRBV18; D is ambiguous. CDR1 and CDR2 from the germline V gene are KGHSH and LQKENI. There are 14 residues in the CDR3. The ends were cut back, 5 bases at V and 6 bases at J, with 14 bases in the middle. CDR3 protein: CASSSGGGSQPQHF. The CDR3 nucleotides are TGTGCCAGCTCATCCGGCGGAGGGAGTCAGCCCCAGCATTTT.

This clonotype was picked up many times. The chain links TRBV11-2 to TRBJ1-1; D possibly corresponds to TRBD1 (5 bases). CDR3 size: 15 residues. Per germline, CDR1 SGHAT and CDR2 FQNNGV. V dropped 4 bases and J dropped 5 bases, with 17 bases sitting between them. The CDR3 DNA is TGTGCCAGCAGCTCTCAGGGACTTCTAGGTACTGAAGCTTTCTTT. As protein: CASSSQGLLGTEAFF.

This clonotype was observed a few times. The chain has TRBV7-2 and TRBJ2-5, with a weak D call TRBD1 (6 bases). The length of the CDR3 is 18 residues. Germline V CDR1 and CDR2: SGHTA, FQGNSA. Between the trimmed V and J ends, which lost 6 bases and 1 base, there was a span of 24 bases. CDR3 region: CASSQGKLNRAPQETQYF. Here the CDR3 DNA reads TGTGCCAGCAGTCAGGGGAAACTTAATAGGGCCCCCCAAGAGACCCAGTACTTC.

This clonotype was seen many times. The chain combines TRBV20-1 with TRBJ1-1; TRBD1 might be the D (5 bases). V gave up 3 bases and J gave up 1 base, with 12 bases separating them. The CDR3 contains 14 residues. The germline V gene has CDR1 DFQATT and CDR2 SNEGSKA (reference sequence). The CDR3 sequence is CSASSGRSNTEAFF. CDR3 coding DNA: TGCAGTGCTAGTTCGGGACGGTCGAACACTGAAGCTTTCTTT.

This clonotype was observed many times. The V and J genes are TRBV7-3 and TRBJ2-3; D gene ambiguous. The CDR3 runs to 13 residues. CDR1 and CDR2 (germline): SGHTA, FQGTGA. V was trimmed by 1 base and J by 2 bases, leaving 4 bases between them. The CDR3 reads CASSLMPTDTQYF. As DNA, the CDR3 is TGTGCCAGCAGCTTAATGCCCACAGATACGCAGTATTTT.